A selection of T cell receptor beta chains follows, all from one sample in a study of blood T cell repertoires in COVID-19. Only in-frame clones appear in the TCRdb table, and some are missing; sequencing was by immunoSEQ multiplex PCR. The sample records roughly 300,000 clones, roughly 87% being singletons. Sequenced: PBMCs or T cells enriched from blood (not recorded which). These receptors were collected from a woman under 40 who had recovered from COVID-19. Both conserved end residues are part of each CDR3. Each record gives: CDR3 length, J gene, D gene, V gene, clone size, CDR3 protein, CDR3 DNA. The D gene is left open where the match is weak. Clone size, where shown, is once, few, many, or a class for clones that have expanded.

CDR3 length: 13
J gene: TRBJ2-1
D gene: NA
V gene: TRBV19
clone size: many
CDR3 protein: CASARQLYNEQFF
CDR3 DNA: TGTGCCAGTGCGAGGCAGCTCTACAATGAGCAGTTCTTC

CDR3 length: 16
J gene: TRBJ2-2
D gene: NA
V gene: TRBV4-1
clone size: NA
CDR3 protein: CASSQVETNRAGELFF
CDR3 DNA: TGCGCCAGCAGCCAAGTCGAGACCAATCGGGCCGGGGAGCTGTTTTTT

CDR3 length: 14
J gene: TRBJ1-5
D gene: TRBD1
V gene: TRBV15
clone size: NA
CDR3 protein: CATSRDREGQPQHF
CDR3 DNA: TGTGCCACCAGCAGGGACAGGGAGGGGCAGCCCCAGCATTTT

CDR3 length: 14
J gene: TRBJ2-6
D gene: NA
V gene: TRBV5-1
clone size: NA
CDR3 protein: CASSLDRAGSVLTF
CDR3 DNA: TGCGCCAGCAGCTTGGACAGGGCAGGGAGCGTCCTGACTTTC

CDR3 length: 14
J gene: TRBJ1-2
D gene: TRBD1
V gene: TRBV28
clone size: NA
CDR3 protein: CASKSTGSNYGYTF
CDR3 DNA: TGTGCCAGCAAGTCGACAGGGAGTAACTATGGCTACACCTTC

CDR3 length: 12
J gene: TRBJ1-2
D gene: NA
V gene: TRBV2
clone size: NA
CDR3 protein: CASSDRVYGYTF
CDR3 DNA: TGTGCCAGCAGTGACAGGGTCTATGGCTACACCTTC

CDR3 length: 15
J gene: TRBJ2-5
D gene: TRBD1
V gene: TRBV18
clone size: once
CDR3 protein: CASSPRQGLKETQYF
CDR3 DNA: TGTGCCAGCTCACCGCGACAGGGGCTAAAAGAGACCCAGTACTTC

CDR3 length: 13
J gene: TRBJ1-6
D gene: NA
V gene: TRBV27
clone size: NA
CDR3 protein: CASSLTDNSPLHF
CDR3 DNA: TGTGCCAGCAGTTTGACAGATAATTCACCCCTCCACTTT

CDR3 length: 14
J gene: TRBJ2-7
D gene: TRBD1
V gene: TRBV27
clone size: NA
CDR3 protein: CASSSTGVSYEQYF
CDR3 DNA: TGTGCCAGCAGTTCGACAGGGGTCTCCTACGAGCAGTACTTC

CDR3 length: 15
J gene: TRBJ1-2
D gene: TRBD1
V gene: TRBV19
clone size: NA
CDR3 protein: CASSITQGANYGYTF
CDR3 DNA: TGTGCCAGTAGTATCACCCAGGGGGCGAACTATGGCTACACCTTC

CDR3 length: 13
J gene: TRBJ2-2
D gene: NA
V gene: TRBV2
clone size: NA
CDR3 protein: CASSDTGSGELFF
CDR3 DNA: TGTGCCAGCAGTGATACCGGGTCCGGGGAGCTGTTTTTT

CDR3 length: 16
J gene: TRBJ2-3
D gene: NA
V gene: TRBV5-1
clone size: few
CDR3 protein: CASSLAVPRGTDTQYF
CDR3 DNA: TGCGCCAGCAGCTTGGCGGTCCCCCGAGGTACAGATACGCAGTATTTT

CDR3 length: 15
J gene: TRBJ2-7
D gene: TRBD2
V gene: TRBV15
clone size: NA
CDR3 protein: CATSRGGGARNEQYF
CDR3 DNA: TGTGCCACCAGCAGAGGGGGAGGGGCGAGGAACGAGCAGTACTTC

CDR3 length: 19
J gene: TRBJ2-6
D gene: NA
V gene: TRBV6-4
clone size: NA
CDR3 protein: CASSDHPPGTAGGANVLTF
CDR3 DNA: TGTGCCAGCAGTGACCACCCCCCTGGGACAGCGGGCGGGGCCAACGTCCTGACTTTC

CDR3 length: 14
J gene: TRBJ2-5
D gene: NA
V gene: TRBV2
clone size: once
CDR3 protein: CASSVQGEGETQYF
CDR3 DNA: TGTGCCAGCAGTGTACAGGGTGAGGGAGAGACCCAGTACTTC

CDR3 length: 17
J gene: TRBJ2-5
D gene: NA
V gene: TRBV10-1
clone size: NA
CDR3 protein: CASRTGSAAARGETQYF
CDR3 DNA: TGCGCCAGCAGGACGGGTTCGGCGGCGGCCAGAGGGGAGACCCAGTACTTC

CDR3 length: 13
J gene: TRBJ1-6
D gene: NA
V gene: TRBV7-9
clone size: NA
CDR3 protein: CASSLGYNSPLHF
CDR3 DNA: TGTGCCAGCAGCCTCGGCTATAATTCACCCCTCCACTTT

CDR3 length: 15
J gene: TRBJ1-4
D gene: TRBD1
V gene: TRBV19
clone size: NA
CDR3 protein: CASSPDRGGNEKLFF
CDR3 DNA: TGTGCCAGTAGTCCCGACAGGGGGGGTAATGAAAAACTGTTTTTT

CDR3 length: 16
J gene: TRBJ1-2
D gene: NA
V gene: TRBV19
clone size: NA
CDR3 protein: CASSMGPTSLNYGYTF
CDR3 DNA: TGTGCCAGTAGTATGGGGCCTACCAGCCTGAACTATGGCTACACCTTC

CDR3 length: 14
J gene: TRBJ1-1
D gene: TRBD1
V gene: TRBV29-1
clone size: few
CDR3 protein: CSVEVKGARTEAFF
CDR3 DNA: TGCAGCGTTGAAGTGAAGGGGGCGAGGACTGAAGCTTTCTTT

CDR3 length: 13
J gene: TRBJ2-4
D gene: NA
V gene: TRBV7-2
clone size: NA
CDR3 protein: CASSLGVENIQYF
CDR3 DNA: TGTGCCAGCAGCTTAGGAGTCGAAAACATTCAGTACTTC

CDR3 length: 17
J gene: TRBJ2-3
D gene: TRBD2
V gene: TRBV28
clone size: NA
CDR3 protein: CATAGTSGGALGDTQYF
CDR3 DNA: TGTGCCACCGCCGGGACTAGCGGGGGGGCCCTTGGAGATACGCAGTATTTT

CDR3 length: 15
J gene: TRBJ1-2
D gene: TRBD1
V gene: TRBV9
clone size: NA
CDR3 protein: CASSPQGALRYGYTF
CDR3 DNA: TGTGCCAGCAGCCCACAGGGGGCATTGAGGTATGGCTACACCTTC

CDR3 length: 15
J gene: TRBJ2-7
D gene: NA
V gene: TRBV5-1
clone size: NA
CDR3 protein: CASSQATGTRRGQYF
CDR3 DNA: TGCGCCAGCAGCCAAGCAACCGGGACTCGTCGAGGGCAGTACTTC

CDR3 length: 15
J gene: TRBJ1-2
D gene: NA
V gene: TRBV28
clone size: NA
CDR3 protein: CASSLGSRGGYGYTF
CDR3 DNA: TGTGCCAGCAGTTTAGGGTCCCGGGGGGGCTATGGCTACACCTTC

CDR3 length: 16
J gene: TRBJ2-5
D gene: NA
V gene: TRBV24-1
clone size: NA
CDR3 protein: CATSETPHRDRETQYF
CDR3 DNA: TGTGCCACCAGTGAGACCCCACACAGGGACCGAGAGACCCAGTACTTC

CDR3 length: 13
J gene: TRBJ1-4
D gene: NA
V gene: TRBV11-2
clone size: NA
CDR3 protein: CASSLPRGEKLFF
CDR3 DNA: TGTGCCAGCAGCTTACCTAGAGGGGAAAAACTGTTTTTT

CDR3 length: 18
J gene: TRBJ1-4
D gene: TRBD1
V gene: TRBV6-7
clone size: NA
CDR3 protein: CASSEDRGIGGTNEKLFF
CDR3 DNA: TGTGCCAGCAGTGAGGACAGGGGTATTGGCGGAACTAATGAAAAACTGTTTTTT

CDR3 length: 14
J gene: TRBJ2-5
D gene: TRBD1
V gene: TRBV24-1
clone size: NA
CDR3 protein: CATSETGERETQYF
CDR3 DNA: TGTGCCACCAGTGAGACAGGGGAGAGAGAGACCCAGTACTTC

CDR3 length: 20
J gene: TRBJ1-6
D gene: TRBD1
V gene: TRBV5-4
clone size: NA
CDR3 protein: CASSAGPGTGGAGRNSPLHF
CDR3 DNA: TGTGCCAGCAGCGCAGGACCCGGGACAGGGGGCGCGGGTCGGAATTCACCCCTCCACTTT

CDR3 length: 10
J gene: TRBJ1-2
D gene: NA
V gene: TRBV27
clone size: NA
CDR3 protein: CAREPRDNPF
CDR3 DNA: TGTGCCAGAGAGCCCAGGGACAATCCCTTC

CDR3 length: 13
J gene: TRBJ1-4
D gene: NA
V gene: TRBV5-4
clone size: few
CDR3 protein: CASSLGLGEKLFF
CDR3 DNA: TGTGCCAGCAGCTTAGGACTGGGGGAAAAACTGTTTTTT

CDR3 length: 12
J gene: TRBJ2-5
D gene: NA
V gene: TRBV5-8
clone size: NA
CDR3 protein: CASNLVRDKQYF
CDR3 DNA: TGTGCCAGCAACCTCGTCCGGGACAAGCAGTACTTC

CDR3 length: 14
J gene: TRBJ2-1
D gene: TRBD1
V gene: TRBV7-9
clone size: NA
CDR3 protein: CASSPTGTGNEQFF
CDR3 DNA: TGTGCCAGCAGCCCTACGGGGACAGGGAATGAGCAGTTCTTC

CDR3 length: 16
J gene: TRBJ2-1
D gene: TRBD1
V gene: TRBV3-1/TRBV3-2
clone size: NA
CDR3 protein: CASSNWDRVPYNEQFF
CDR3 DNA: TGTGCCAGCAGCAACTGGGACAGGGTCCCCTACAATGAGCAGTTCTTC

CDR3 length: 14
J gene: TRBJ2-7
D gene: NA
V gene: TRBV15
clone size: NA
CDR3 protein: CATSTPQVSYEQYF
CDR3 DNA: TGTGCCACCAGCACTCCTCAGGTCTCCTACGAGCAGTACTTC

CDR3 length: 12
J gene: TRBJ2-1
D gene: TRBD2
V gene: TRBV30
clone size: NA
CDR3 protein: CAWRRGGLRQFF
CDR3 DNA: TGTGCCTGGAGACGGGGGGGCCTACGGCAGTTCTTC

CDR3 length: 12
J gene: TRBJ2-7
D gene: NA
V gene: TRBV5-1
clone size: NA
CDR3 protein: CASSLLGAEQYF
CDR3 DNA: TGCGCCAGCAGCTTATTGGGGGCCGAGCAGTACTTC

CDR3 length: 16
J gene: TRBJ2-7
D gene: TRBD1
V gene: TRBV5-4
clone size: NA
CDR3 protein: CASSLGAGQGAYEQYF
CDR3 DNA: TGTGCCAGCAGCTTGGGGGCGGGACAGGGGGCCTACGAGCAGTACTTC

CDR3 length: 18
J gene: TRBJ2-4
D gene: TRBD1
V gene: TRBV28
clone size: NA
CDR3 protein: CASSLPTMDRSAKNIQYF
CDR3 DNA: TGTGCCAGCAGTTTACCGACGATGGACAGGTCGGCCAAAAACATTCAGTACTTC

CDR3 length: 15
J gene: TRBJ1-1
D gene: NA
V gene: TRBV5-4
clone size: NA
CDR3 protein: CASSLAVGGNTEAFF
CDR3 DNA: TGTGCCAGCAGCTTGGCCGTGGGGGGGAACACTGAAGCTTTCTTT

CDR3 length: 14
J gene: TRBJ2-7
D gene: NA
V gene: TRBV20-1
clone size: NA
CDR3 protein: CSASSQGIVYEQYF
CDR3 DNA: TGCAGTGCTAGTAGCCAGGGGATAGTCTACGAGCAGTACTTC

CDR3 length: 18
J gene: TRBJ1-3
D gene: NA
V gene: TRBV21-1
clone size: once
CDR3 protein: CASSKRGGMGATGNTIYF
CDR3 DNA: TGTGCCAGCAGCAAAAGGGGGGGTATGGGAGCTACGGGAAACACCATATATTTT

CDR3 length: 15
J gene: TRBJ1-2
D gene: NA
V gene: TRBV7-2
clone size: NA
CDR3 protein: CASSPQGGQYYGYTF
CDR3 DNA: TGTGCCAGCAGCCCCCAAGGCGGACAGTACTATGGCTACACCTTC

CDR3 length: 14
J gene: TRBJ2-5
D gene: TRBD2
V gene: TRBV7-9
clone size: NA
CDR3 protein: CASSWGLSQETQYF
CDR3 DNA: TGTGCCAGCAGCTGGGGACTATCCCAAGAGACCCAGTACTTC

CDR3 length: 14
J gene: TRBJ1-5
D gene: NA
V gene: TRBV6-5
clone size: NA
CDR3 protein: CASSYHRDGQPQHF
CDR3 DNA: TGTGCCAGCAGTTACCACAGGGATGGTCAGCCCCAGCATTTT

CDR3 length: 12
J gene: TRBJ2-4
D gene: NA
V gene: TRBV29-1
clone size: NA
CDR3 protein: CSAEQGDNIQYF
CDR3 DNA: TGCAGCGCCGAACAGGGAGACAACATTCAGTACTTC

CDR3 length: 15
J gene: TRBJ2-7
D gene: TRBD1
V gene: TRBV6-1
clone size: NA
CDR3 protein: CASSERTGPSYEQYF
CDR3 DNA: TGTGCCAGCAGTGAACGGACAGGGCCCTCCTACGAGCAGTACTTC

CDR3 length: 11
J gene: TRBJ1-2
D gene: NA
V gene: TRBV20-1
clone size: NA
CDR3 protein: CSADKQLGYTF
CDR3 DNA: TGCAGTGCTGACAAGCAGCTGGGCTACACCTTC

CDR3 length: 14
J gene: TRBJ1-2
D gene: NA
V gene: TRBV5-1
clone size: NA
CDR3 protein: CASSLSDRGNGYTF
CDR3 DNA: TGCGCCAGCAGCTTATCAGACCGAGGAAATGGCTACACCTTC

CDR3 length: 14
J gene: TRBJ2-7
D gene: TRBD1
V gene: TRBV5-5
clone size: NA
CDR3 protein: CASSSGTGSPEQYF
CDR3 DNA: TGTGCCAGCAGCTCCGGGACAGGGTCTCCCGAGCAGTACTTC

CDR3 length: 16
J gene: TRBJ2-5
D gene: TRBD2
V gene: TRBV14
clone size: NA
CDR3 protein: CASSHEGLEFVETQYF
CDR3 DNA: TGTGCCAGCAGCCACGAGGGACTAGAATTCGTTGAGACCCAGTACTTC

CDR3 length: 15
J gene: TRBJ2-3
D gene: TRBD2
V gene: TRBV13
clone size: NA
CDR3 protein: CASSLGLAGGDTQYF
CDR3 DNA: TGTGCCAGCAGCTTAGGACTAGCGGGGGGAGATACGCAGTATTTT

CDR3 length: 15
J gene: TRBJ2-1
D gene: TRBD1
V gene: TRBV6-5
clone size: once
CDR3 protein: CASTRDRGRLGEQFF
CDR3 DNA: TGTGCCAGCACCAGGGACAGGGGCCGCTTGGGTGAGCAGTTCTTC

CDR3 length: 14
J gene: TRBJ2-1
D gene: NA
V gene: TRBV2
clone size: NA
CDR3 protein: CASSVRGFYNEQFF
CDR3 DNA: TGTGCCAGCAGTGTAAGGGGGTTTTACAATGAGCAGTTCTTC